The rows below give T cell receptor beta chains drawn from one sample of a study of CD4 T cells in relation to SARS-CoV-2 and coronaviruses. Their target antigens are unknown. The method was immunoSEQ multiplex PCR; TCRdb's version includes in-frame clones alone and lacks a portion of them. The sample shows some 17,000 clones, about 70% of them seen only once. Sequencing input: CD4+ T cells from PBMCs, cultured in vitro. The receptors shown here come from a human donor in good health. CDR3s include the opening cysteine and the closing phenylalanine or tryptophan.

>TRBV28
CASSFVGARANEKLFF
>TRBV25-1
CASSESGTPYKNIQYF
>TRBV7-9
CASSQGRMDNEQFF
>TRBV28
CASSLVGGRETQYF
>TRBV19
CASSRTANPQETQYF
>TRBV3-1/TRBV3-2
CASSQVDNTGELFF
>TRBV20-1
CSASNIWQGTYNEQFF
>TRBV2
CARSRGLTYEQYF
>TRBV19
CASKAGSSTDTQYF
>TRBV19
CASMDKGVPGNTIYF
>TRBV6-4
CASRPMGEETEAFF
>TRBV18
CASSPGTSGFNEQFF
>TRBV10-3
CATTFGASLLMGSYEQYF
>TRBV19
CASSNRTGNTEAFF
>TRBV6-6
CASTGLGEAFF
>TRBV15
CATSRDRTSGSIGELFF
>TRBV7-9
CASSRGQGQETQYF
>TRBV3-1/TRBV3-2
CASSQDQHIQYF
>TRBV10-2
CASRDPWGETQYF
>TRBV6-5
CASRASGERQPQHF
>TRBV11-3
CASSLPGSHEQYF
>TRBV19
CASKDRGDGSYGYTF
>TRBV7-2
CASSLRQGNYNEQFF
>TRBV2
CASSGDSNEQFF
>TRBV15
CATSSSGARFREKLFF
>TRBV3-1/TRBV3-2
CASSQAVPPYEQYF
>TRBV3-1/TRBV3-2
CASSQFARSNEAFF
>TRBV9
CASSVAVRNSGNTIYF
>TRBV7-3
CASSPRPNSPLHF
>TRBV12-3/TRBV12-4
CASRSTGRDIQYF
>TRBV24-1
CATSGQNEQFF
>TRBV7-4
CASSLDEGEGAFF
>TRBV25-1
CASSEYGQGVFNEQFF
>TRBV5-1
CASSPGGGAKNIQYF
>TRBV3-1/TRBV3-2
CASSQSLGLAGSYEQYF
>TRBV3-1/TRBV3-2
CASSVTGDQPQHF
>TRBV5-1
CASSGGSGSSYNEQFF
>TRBV20-1
CSGWRQETQYF
>TRBV11-2
CASSPTNRQGRYEQYF
>TRBV3-1/TRBV3-2
CASSRDRGNYGYTF
>TRBV5-6
CASSFRSRSYEQYF
>TRBV27
CASSWSRLSMNTEAFF
>TRBV7-2
CASSSQRSANTGELFF
>TRBV10-2
CASSGTGPSEQYF
>TRBV18
CASSPVAGATDTQYF
>TRBV24-1
CATGTDTQYF